This T cell receptor beta chain came from a study of T cells expressing NK-cell markers. TCR beta cDNA was generated via 5'RACE template switching incorporating UMIs. TCRdb processed the 5' RACE reads again and assigns one entry to each CDR3 protein, with no DNA. In total, the table holds some 600,000 distinct CDR3 sequences. The germline V gene encodes CDR1 MNHNS and CDR2 SASEGT. The CDR3 length is 15 residues. This receptor was obtained from a man in his late teens or twenties in good health. Sequenced sample: blood T cells: a sorted CD56 or NKG2C T cell subset, CD4+ or CD8+ T cells, or bulk PBMC T cells (not recorded which). The chain employs TRBV6-1 and TRBJ1-5. Here the CDR3 reads CASSDNLLSNQPQHF.